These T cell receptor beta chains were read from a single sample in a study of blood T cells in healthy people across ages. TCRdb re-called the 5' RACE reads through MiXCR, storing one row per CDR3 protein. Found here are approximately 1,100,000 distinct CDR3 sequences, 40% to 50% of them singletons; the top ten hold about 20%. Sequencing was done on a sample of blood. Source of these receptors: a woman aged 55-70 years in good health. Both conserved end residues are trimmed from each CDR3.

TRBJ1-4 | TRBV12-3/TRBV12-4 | ASAPPVREEKLF
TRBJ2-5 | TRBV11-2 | ASSLDPGVETQY
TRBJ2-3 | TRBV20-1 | SAWTTSAGDTQY
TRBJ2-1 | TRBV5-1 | ASSLEGAVTSGLSSYNEQF
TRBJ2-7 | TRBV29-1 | SVVRSTSGRADEQY
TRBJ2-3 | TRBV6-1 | ASSPVAGPSTDTQY
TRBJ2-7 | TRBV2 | ASSGRLQLGQY
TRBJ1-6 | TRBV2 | ASSEEGWDSPLH
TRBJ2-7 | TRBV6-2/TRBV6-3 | ASSYSRKPYEQY
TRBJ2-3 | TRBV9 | ASSVDAARSTDTQY
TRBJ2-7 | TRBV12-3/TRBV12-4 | ASSFRQSSYEQY
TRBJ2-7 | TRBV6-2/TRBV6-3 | ASLLGTWGTVYEQY
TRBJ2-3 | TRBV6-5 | ASSLILGKGTQY
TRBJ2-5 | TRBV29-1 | SAPQGKRNGEQY
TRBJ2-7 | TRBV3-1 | ASSSSRGWDEQY
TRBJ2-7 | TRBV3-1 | ASSQDAGETYEQY
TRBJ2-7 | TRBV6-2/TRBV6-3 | ASSSMRAGGAYEQY
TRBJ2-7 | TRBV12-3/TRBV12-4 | ASTNPGGGQEYEQY
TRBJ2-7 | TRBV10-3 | AISTDRGPYEQY
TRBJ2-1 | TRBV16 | ASSQAGRGPYNEQF
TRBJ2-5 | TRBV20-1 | SAIAGAETQY
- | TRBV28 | ASSSSRDRVSEQY
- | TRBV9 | ASSVGDLSFRETQY
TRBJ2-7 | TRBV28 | ASSLSFRLAGDNEQY
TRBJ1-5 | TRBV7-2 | ASSLDPGGPHQPQH
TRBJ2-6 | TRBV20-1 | SAKTGGAGANVLT
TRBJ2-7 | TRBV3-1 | ASSPLSGPTYEQY
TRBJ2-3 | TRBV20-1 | SARTSGTLTGQY
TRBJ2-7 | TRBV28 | ASSLTGVYEQY
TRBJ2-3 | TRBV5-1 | ASSSTGGRDTQY
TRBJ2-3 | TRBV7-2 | ASSLGRGQGTQY
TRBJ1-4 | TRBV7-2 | ASSLYQGNLF
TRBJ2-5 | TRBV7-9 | ASSLVPGTPQETQY
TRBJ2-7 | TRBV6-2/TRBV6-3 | ASSILAGANEQY
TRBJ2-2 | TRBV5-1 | ASSLGHTGELF
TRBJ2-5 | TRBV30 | AWSPWDRGRQTQY
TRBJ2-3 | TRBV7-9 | ASSGMGTGEDTQY
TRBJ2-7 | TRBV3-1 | ASSHRGGLAVSEQY
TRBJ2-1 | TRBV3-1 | ASSQSRVAGGNEQF
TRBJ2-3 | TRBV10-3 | AISREPTDTQY
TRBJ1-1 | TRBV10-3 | AISGAGWNTEAF
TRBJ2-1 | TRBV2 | ASSGRASGRRNEQF
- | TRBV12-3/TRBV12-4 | ASSFRAGVGEQY
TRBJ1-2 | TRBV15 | ATSYKGGQGAGYT
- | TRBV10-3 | AISELRDRAHEQY
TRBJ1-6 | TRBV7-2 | ASSPRGLYSPLH
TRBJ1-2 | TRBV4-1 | ASSQDPTGGYGYT
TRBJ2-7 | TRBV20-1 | SAKTDSYEQY
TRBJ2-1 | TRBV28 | ASSLPRTSGSSDEQF
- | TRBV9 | ASSQIETTYNEQY
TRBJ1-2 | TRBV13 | ASSTGGQGLNGYT